One T cell receptor beta chain is described in this entry. A much more abundant neighbour one base away suggests this may be a read error. The entry originates in a study of blood T cells in healthy people across ages. Aged about 6 to 95, donors were systemically healthy Caucasians from Russia. J lost 10 bases, V lost 6 bases, and 18 bases had no gene match. The CDR3 is 15 residues long. Germline V gene sequence: CDR1 DFQATT, CDR2 SNEGSKA (reference sequence). Alongside a J-beta primer mix, a sample-barcoded 5' primer served in a second PCR lasting 7 to 11 cycles. Every molecule of cDNA carried a tag from a template-switch adaptor with 12 random nucleotides. TCRdb reprocessed the 5' RACE reads with MiXCR, giving one entry per CDR3 protein. The sample contains roughly 1.4 million distinct CDR3 sequences, around 59% of which appear only once.

V usage is TRBV20-1 and J usage is TRBJ2-5; 9 bases line up with TRBD2. Sequenced material: blood. This TCR came from a man between 18 and 29 years old in good health. The CDR3 is CSANPGGGEFGIQYF. DNA for the CDR3: TGCAGTGCGAACCCGGGCGGGGGGGAGTTTGGGATCCAGTACTTC.